Sequencing of this T cell receptor beta chain was carried out in a study of cytomegalovirus exposure and HLA in healthy donors. As for the study in general: Out of 300 to 500 genotyped donors, about 80% belonged to the Caucasian-associated ancestry cluster.

The ends lost 4 bases at V and 5 bases at J; junction bases unmatched: 8. The CDR3 covers 17 residues. CDR1 is SGHTA and CDR2 is FQGNSA in the germline V gene. It was with 60 Vbeta and 13 Jbeta primers that the PCR ran. The data were produced by immunoSEQ multiplex PCR, yet TCRdb's version contains in-frame clones alone and is incomplete. The sample contains over 90,000 clones, roughly two thirds of which appear only once. The rearrangement joins TRBV7-2 to TRBJ2-5, with 15 bases identical to TRBD2. Material for sequencing was PBMCs. The TCR originated in a man between 35 and 55 years old in good health and CMV-seronegative. In DNA form, the CDR3 reads TGTGCCAGCAGCTGGGGGACTAGCGGGGGGCGGGGGGAGACCCAGTACTTC. Translated, it gives CASSWGTSGGRGETQYF.